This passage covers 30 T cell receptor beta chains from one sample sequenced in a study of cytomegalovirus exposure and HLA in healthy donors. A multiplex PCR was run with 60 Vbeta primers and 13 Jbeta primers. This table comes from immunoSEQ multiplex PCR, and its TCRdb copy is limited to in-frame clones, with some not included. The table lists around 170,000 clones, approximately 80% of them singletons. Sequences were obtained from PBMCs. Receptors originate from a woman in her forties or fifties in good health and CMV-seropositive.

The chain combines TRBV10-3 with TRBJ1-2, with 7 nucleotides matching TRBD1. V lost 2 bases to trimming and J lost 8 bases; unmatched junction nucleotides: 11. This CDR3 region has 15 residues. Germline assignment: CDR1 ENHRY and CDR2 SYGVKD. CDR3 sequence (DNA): TGTGCCATCAGTGAGGAGGGGCAGGGGGGTCGAGGCTACACCTTC. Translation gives CAISEEGQGGRGYTF.

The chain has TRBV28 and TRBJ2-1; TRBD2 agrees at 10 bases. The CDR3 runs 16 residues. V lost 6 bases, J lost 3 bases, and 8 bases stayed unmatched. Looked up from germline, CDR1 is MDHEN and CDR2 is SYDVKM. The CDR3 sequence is CASSQTSGGDYNEQFF. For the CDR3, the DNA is TGTGCCAGCAGCCAGACGAGCGGGGGGGACTACAATGAGCAGTTCTTC.

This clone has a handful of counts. The CDR3 protein is CASISTEGEAFF. The CDR3 DNA is TGTGCCAGCATTTCTACCGAGGGAGAAGCTTTCTTT. The chain combines TRBV6-1 with TRBJ1-1, with D uncertain. V was clipped by 7 bases and J by 8 bases, with 14 bases between them. The CDR3 spans 12 residues. Germline values: CDR1 MNHNS, CDR2 SASEGT.

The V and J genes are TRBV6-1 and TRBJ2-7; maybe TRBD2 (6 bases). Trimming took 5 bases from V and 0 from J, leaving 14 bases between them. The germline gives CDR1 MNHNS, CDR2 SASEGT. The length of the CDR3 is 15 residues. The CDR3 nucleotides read TGTGCCAGCAGTCCCCGGGACTGGAGCTCCTACGAGCAGTACTTC. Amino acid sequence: CASSPRDWSSYEQYF.

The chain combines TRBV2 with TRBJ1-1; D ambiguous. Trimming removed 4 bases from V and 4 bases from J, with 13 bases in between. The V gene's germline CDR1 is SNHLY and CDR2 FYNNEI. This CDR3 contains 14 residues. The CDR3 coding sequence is TGTGCCAGCAGTGGAGACTCCCTGGGCACTGAAGCTTTCTTT. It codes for CASSGDSLGTEAFF.

This CDR3 is CASSLEWVGSGDQETQYF. Written as DNA, the CDR3 is TGCGCCAGCAGCTTGGAGTGGGTTGGTAGCGGGGACCAAGAGACCCAGTACTTC. The chain employs TRBV5-1 and TRBJ2-5; 8 bases agree with TRBD2. With V trimmed by 0 bases and J by 0 bases, 10 bases remained unmatched. Germline lookup yields CDR1 SGHRS and CDR2 YFSETQ. This CDR3 region has 18 residues. Full variable domain (remainder filled in from reference TRBV5-1 and TRBJ2-5): KAGVTQTPRYLIKTRGQQVTLSCSPISGHRSVSWYQQTPGQGLQFLFEYFSETQRNKGNFPGRFSGRQFSNSRSEMNVSTLELGDSALYLCASSLEWVGSGDQETQYFGPGTRLLVL.

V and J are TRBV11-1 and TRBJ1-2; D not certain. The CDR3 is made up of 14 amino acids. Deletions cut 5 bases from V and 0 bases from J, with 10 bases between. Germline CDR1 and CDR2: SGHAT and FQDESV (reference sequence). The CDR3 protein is CASSLGGTNYGYTF. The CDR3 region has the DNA TGTGCCAGCAGCCTAGGAGGGACTAACTATGGCTACACCTTC.

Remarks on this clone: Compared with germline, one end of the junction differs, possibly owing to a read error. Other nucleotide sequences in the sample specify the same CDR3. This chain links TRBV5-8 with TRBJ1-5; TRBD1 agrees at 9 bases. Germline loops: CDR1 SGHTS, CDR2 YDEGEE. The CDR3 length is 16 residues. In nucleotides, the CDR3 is TGTGCTAGCAGCTTGTCGGACAGGGGAGACAATCAGCCCCAGCATTTT. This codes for CASSLSDRGDNQPQHF.

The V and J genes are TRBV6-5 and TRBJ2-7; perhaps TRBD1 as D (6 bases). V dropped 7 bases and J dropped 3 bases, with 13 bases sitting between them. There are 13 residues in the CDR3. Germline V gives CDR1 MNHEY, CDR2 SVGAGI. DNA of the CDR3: TGTGCCAGCAAGGTTGAAGGGGGCTACGAGCAGTACTTC. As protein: CASKVEGGYEQYF.

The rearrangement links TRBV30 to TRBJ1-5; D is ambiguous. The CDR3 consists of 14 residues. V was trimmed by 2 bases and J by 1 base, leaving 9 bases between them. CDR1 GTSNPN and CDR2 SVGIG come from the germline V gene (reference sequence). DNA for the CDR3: TGTGCCTGGAGTCGGGAGTACAGCAATCAGCCCCAGCATTTT. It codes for CAWSREYSNQPQHF. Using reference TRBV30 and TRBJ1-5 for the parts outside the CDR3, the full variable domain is SQTIHQWPATLVQPVGSPLSLECTVEGTSNPNLYWYRQAAGRGLQLLFYSVGIGQISSEVPQNLSASRPQDRQFILSSKKLLLSDSGFYLCAWSREYSNQPQHFGDGTRLSIL.

The CDR3 region has the DNA TGTGCCAGCAGTTTATACGGGGTCTTGGACTCTGGAAACACCATATATTTT. Its translation: CASSLYGVLDSGNTIYF. The V gene is TRBV27, the J gene TRBJ1-3; unclear D gene. Germline CDR1 reads MNHEY; CDR2 reads SMNVEV (reference sequence). V dropped 1 base and J dropped 0 bases, with 13 bases sitting between them. The CDR3 spans 17 residues.

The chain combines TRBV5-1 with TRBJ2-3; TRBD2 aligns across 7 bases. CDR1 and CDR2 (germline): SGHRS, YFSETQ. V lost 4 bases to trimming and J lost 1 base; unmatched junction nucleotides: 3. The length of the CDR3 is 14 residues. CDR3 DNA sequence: TGCGCCAGCAGCGGTCTAGCGGGCACAGATACGCAGTATTTT. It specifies CASSGLAGTDTQYF.

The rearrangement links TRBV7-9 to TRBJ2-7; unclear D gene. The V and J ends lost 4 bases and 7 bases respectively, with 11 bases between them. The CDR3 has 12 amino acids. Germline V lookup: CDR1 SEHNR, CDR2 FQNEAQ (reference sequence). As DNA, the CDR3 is TGTGCCAGCAGCTCCTCCTCTGTTGAGCAGTACTTC. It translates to CASSSSSVEQYF.

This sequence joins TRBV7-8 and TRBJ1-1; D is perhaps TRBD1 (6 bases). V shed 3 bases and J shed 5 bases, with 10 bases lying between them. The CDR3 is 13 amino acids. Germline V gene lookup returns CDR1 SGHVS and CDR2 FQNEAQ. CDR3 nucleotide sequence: TGTGCCAGCAGCTTTCCCCAGGGGACTGAAGCTTTCTTT. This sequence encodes CASSFPQGTEAFF.

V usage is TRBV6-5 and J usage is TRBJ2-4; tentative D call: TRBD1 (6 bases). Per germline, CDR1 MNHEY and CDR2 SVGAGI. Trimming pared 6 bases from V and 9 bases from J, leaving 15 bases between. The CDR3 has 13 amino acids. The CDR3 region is CASSIQGPVIQYF. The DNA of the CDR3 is TGTGCCAGCAGCATACAGGGTCCGGTCATTCAGTACTTC.

The CDR3: CASSPVRGNEQYF. For the CDR3, the DNA is TGTGCCAGCTCACCGGTCAGGGGCAACGAGCAGTACTTC. The chain links TRBV18 to TRBJ2-7; D might be TRBD1 (6 bases). Germline-derived CDR1 and CDR2 are KGHSH and LQKENI. The CDR3 covers 13 residues. V was shortened by 3 bases and J by 5 bases, with 11 bases between the two germline ends. Together with reference TRBV18 and TRBJ2-7, the CDR3 gives the full variable domain: NAGVMQNPRHLVRRRGQEARLRCSPMKGHSHVYWYRQLPEEGLKFMVYLQKENIIDESGMPKERFSAEFPKEGPSILRIQQVVRGDSAAYFCASSPVRGNEQYFGPGTRLTVT.

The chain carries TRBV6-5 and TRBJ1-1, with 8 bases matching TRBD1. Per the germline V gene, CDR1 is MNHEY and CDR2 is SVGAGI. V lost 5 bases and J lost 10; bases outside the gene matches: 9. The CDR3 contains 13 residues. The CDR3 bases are TGTGCCAGCAGTACAAACAGGGGGTCCGGAGCTTTCTTT. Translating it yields CASSTNRGSGAFF.

CDR3 DNA: TGCGCCAGCAGCTTGTCATTTACAGGTGGAAACACCATATATTTT. Protein sequence: CASSLSFTGGNTIYF. The chain couples TRBV5-1 to TRBJ1-3, with a possible D match to TRBD1 (5 bases). This CDR3 is built from 15 residues. V lost 1 base to trimming and J lost 3 bases, with 11 bases between them. Per the germline V gene, CDR1 is SGHRS and CDR2 is YFSETQ.

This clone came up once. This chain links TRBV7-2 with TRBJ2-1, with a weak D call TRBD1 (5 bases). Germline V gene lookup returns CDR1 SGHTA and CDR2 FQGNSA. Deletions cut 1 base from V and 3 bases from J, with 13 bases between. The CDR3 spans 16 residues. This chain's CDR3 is CASSLGGAFYYNEQFF. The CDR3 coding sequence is TGTGCCAGCAGCTTAGGTGGGGCTTTTTACTACAATGAGCAGTTCTTC.

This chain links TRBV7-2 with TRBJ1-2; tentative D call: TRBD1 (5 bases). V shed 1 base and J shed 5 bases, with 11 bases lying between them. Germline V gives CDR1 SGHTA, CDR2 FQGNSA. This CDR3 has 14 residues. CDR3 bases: TGTGCCAGCAGCTTAGGCGGGGCCTGGTATGGCTACACCTTC. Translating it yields CASSLGGAWYGYTF. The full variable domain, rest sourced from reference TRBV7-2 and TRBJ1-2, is GAGVSQSPSNKVTEKGKDVELRCDPISGHTALYWYRQSLGQGLEFLIYFQGNSAPDKSGLPSDRFSAERTGGSVSTLTIQRTQQEDSAVYLCASSLGGAWYGYTFGSGTRLTVV.

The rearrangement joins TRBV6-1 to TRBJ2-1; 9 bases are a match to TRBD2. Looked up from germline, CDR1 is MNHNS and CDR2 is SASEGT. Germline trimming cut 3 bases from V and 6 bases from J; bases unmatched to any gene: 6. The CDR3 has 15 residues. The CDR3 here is CASSDQRGAVNEQFF. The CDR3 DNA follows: TGTGCCAGCAGTGACCAGCGGGGGGCCGTCAATGAGCAGTTCTTC.

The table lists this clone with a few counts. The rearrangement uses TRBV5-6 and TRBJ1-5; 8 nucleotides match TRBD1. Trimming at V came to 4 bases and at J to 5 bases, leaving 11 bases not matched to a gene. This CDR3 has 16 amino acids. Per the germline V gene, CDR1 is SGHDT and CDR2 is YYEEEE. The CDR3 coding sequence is TGTGCCAGCAGCAAAACCGGACAGGGTCCGGATCAGCCCCAGCATTTT. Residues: CASSKTGQGPDQPQHF.

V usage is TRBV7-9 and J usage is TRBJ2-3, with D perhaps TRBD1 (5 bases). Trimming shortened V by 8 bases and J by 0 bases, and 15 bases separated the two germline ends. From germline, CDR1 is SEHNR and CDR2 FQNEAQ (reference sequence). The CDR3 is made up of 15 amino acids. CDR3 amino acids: CASEPGSSSTDTQYF. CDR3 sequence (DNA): TGTGCCAGCGAGCCAGGGTCCTCTAGCACAGATACGCAGTATTTT.

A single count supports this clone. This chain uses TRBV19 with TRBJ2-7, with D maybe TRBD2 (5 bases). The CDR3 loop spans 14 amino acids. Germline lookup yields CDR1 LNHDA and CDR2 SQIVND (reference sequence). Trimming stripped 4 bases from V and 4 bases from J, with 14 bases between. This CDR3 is CASSTGLVGYEQYF. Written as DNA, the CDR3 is TGTGCCAGTAGTACAGGACTGGTTGGGTACGAGCAGTACTTC.

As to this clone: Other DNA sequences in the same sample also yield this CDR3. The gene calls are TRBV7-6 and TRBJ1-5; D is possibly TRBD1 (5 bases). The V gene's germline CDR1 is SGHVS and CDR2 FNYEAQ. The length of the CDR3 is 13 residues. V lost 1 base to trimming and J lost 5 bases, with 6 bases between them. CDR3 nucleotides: TGTGCCAGCAGCTTAGGGGGGGATCAGCCCCAGCATTTT. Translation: CASSLGGDQPQHF. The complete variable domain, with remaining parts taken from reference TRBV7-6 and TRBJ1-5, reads GAGVSQSPRYKVTKRGQDVALRCDPISGHVSLYWYRQALGQGPEFLTYFNYEAQQDKSGLPNDRFSAERPEGSISTLTIQRTEQRDSAMYRCASSLGGDQPQHFGDGTRLSIL.

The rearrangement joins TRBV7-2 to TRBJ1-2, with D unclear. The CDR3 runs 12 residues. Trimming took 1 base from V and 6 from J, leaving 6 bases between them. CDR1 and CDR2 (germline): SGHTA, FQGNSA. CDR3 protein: CASSLGEDGYTF. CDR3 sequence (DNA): TGTGCCAGCAGCTTAGGGGAGGATGGCTACACCTTC.

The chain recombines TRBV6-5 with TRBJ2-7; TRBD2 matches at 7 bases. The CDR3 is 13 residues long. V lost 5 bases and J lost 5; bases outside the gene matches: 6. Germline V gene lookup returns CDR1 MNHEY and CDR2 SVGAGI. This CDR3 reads CASSAWAGDEQYF. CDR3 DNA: TGTGCCAGCAGTGCTTGGGCGGGAGACGAGCAGTACTTC.

In DNA, the CDR3 is TGTGCCAGCAGCTTATGGCTAGCGGAGAGCAATGAGCAGTTCTTC. Encoded protein: CASSLWLAESNEQFF. V is TRBV7-3 and J is TRBJ2-1, with 7 bases lining up with TRBD2. Looked up from germline, CDR1 is SGHTA and CDR2 is FQGTGA. The length of the CDR3 is 15 residues. V shed 2 bases and J 6 bases; nucleotides not matched to a gene: 7.

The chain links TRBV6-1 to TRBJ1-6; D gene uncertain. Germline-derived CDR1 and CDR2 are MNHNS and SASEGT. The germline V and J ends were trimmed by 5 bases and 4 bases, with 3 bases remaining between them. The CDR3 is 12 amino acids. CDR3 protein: CASSQYNSPLHF. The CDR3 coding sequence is TGTGCCAGCAGTCAATATAATTCACCCCTCCACTTT.

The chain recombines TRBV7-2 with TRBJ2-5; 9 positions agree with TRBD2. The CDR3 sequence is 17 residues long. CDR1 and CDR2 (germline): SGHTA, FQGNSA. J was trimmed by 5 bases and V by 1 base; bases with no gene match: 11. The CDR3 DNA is TGTGCCAGCAGCTTAGAGAAGCGGGGGGTCACTGTGGAGACCCAGTACTTC. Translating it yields CASSLEKRGVTVETQYF.